This TCR beta chain derives from a study of cytomegalovirus exposure and HLA in healthy donors. Study-level findings and limits: Researchers had no immune exposure information except CMV serostatus available. When presence/absence was analysed, sequencing depth was taken to be roughly uniform across donors. With high specificity and sensitivity, the classifier reportedly diagnosed cytomegalovirus status.

V shed 3 bases and J shed 5 bases, with 16 bases lying between them. There are 15 residues in the CDR3. Germline CDR1 and CDR2: MNHNS and SASEGT. Concerning this clone: The antigen remains undetermined.

This PCR relied on a set of 60 Vbeta primers and 13 Jbeta primers. Data came from immunoSEQ multiplex PCR; TCRdb stores just in-frame clones and leaves some out. Of approximately 140,000 clones listed, around 90% are singletons. The sequencing input was PBMCs. V and J are TRBV6-1 and TRBJ2-5; perhaps TRBD1 as D (6 bases). This clonotype originated in a woman aged 40 to 50 in good health and CMV-seronegative. Here the CDR3 reads CASSDSRGFAETQYF. DNA of the CDR3: TGTGCCAGCAGTGATTCCAGGGGATTCGCGGAGACCCAGTACTTC.